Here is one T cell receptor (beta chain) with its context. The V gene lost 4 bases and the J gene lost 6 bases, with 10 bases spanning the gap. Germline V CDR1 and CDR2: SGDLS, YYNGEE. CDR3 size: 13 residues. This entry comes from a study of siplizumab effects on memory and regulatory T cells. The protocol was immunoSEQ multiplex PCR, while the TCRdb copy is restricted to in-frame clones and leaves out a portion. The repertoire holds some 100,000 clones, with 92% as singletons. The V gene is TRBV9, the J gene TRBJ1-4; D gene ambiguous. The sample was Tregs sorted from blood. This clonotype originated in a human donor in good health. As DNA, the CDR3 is TGTGCCAGCAGCACGAGGCCTGATGAAAAACTGTTTTTT. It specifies CASSTRPDEKLFF. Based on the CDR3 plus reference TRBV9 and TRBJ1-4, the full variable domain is DSGVTQTPKHLITATGQRVTLRCSPRSGDLSVYWYQQSLDQGLQFLIQYYNGEERAKGNILERFSAQQFPDLHSELNLSSLELGDSALYFCASSTRPDEKLFFGSGTQLSVL.